This T cell receptor (beta chain) was documented in a study of cytomegalovirus exposure and HLA in healthy donors. CDR3 length: 14 residues. Trimming stripped 4 bases from V and 1 base from J, with 10 bases between. Germline assignment: CDR1 MDHEN and CDR2 SYDVKM. In the PCR, 60 Vbeta and 13 Jbeta primers were used. Produced via immunoSEQ multiplex PCR; TCRdb's table is partial and in-frame only. Of fewer than 250,000 clones in the sample, nearly 80% are singletons; the top ten hold around 1.9%. This clone occurred once. The target antigen is unknown. Study results and caveats: Roughly uniform sequencing depth across donors was assumed, possibly incorrectly. A previous analysis found most TCR beta V segments productive roughly 87% or roughly 30% of the time. Later analysis associated a missense DCLRE1C variant with TCR beta V- and J-gene trimming.

The TCR comes from a male donor in good health and CMV-seronegative. This chain joins TRBV28 and TRBJ2-5; D may be TRBD1 (6 bases). The sequenced material came from PBMCs. CDR3 nucleotides: TGTGCCAGCAGTTCTGGACAGTCCCAAGAGACCCAGTACTTC. Residues: CASSSGQSQETQYF.